This entry features one T cell receptor (beta chain) sequence. Its specificity is not known. This entry belongs to a study of T cell responses to AZD1222 COVID-19 vaccine. Findings of the study overall: Two AZD1222 doses significantly raised spike-specific TCR breadth and depth over controls. Baseline serology detected seropositivity in only six AZD1222 recipients. The peak T cell response came first, and repertoires were sampled only after it. It should be noted that donors were predominantly white British and more often female, and clonal diversity was possibly underestimated.

The assay was immunoSEQ multiplex PCR, and TCRdb's table has in-frame clones only and misses some. Of 85,000 or so clones in the sample, more than 80% were seen once. This material consisted of peripheral blood, taken on day 0 of AZD1222 vaccination. The clonotype comes from an adult in good health.

The DNA of the CDR3 is TGTGCCAGCAGAGGATCGACAGAGGGCTCTGGCTACACCTTC. Its protein product is CASRGSTEGSGYTF. The chain has TRBV2 and TRBJ1-2; D possibly corresponds to TRBD1 (5 bases). The CDR3 has 14 amino acids. Germline assignment: CDR1 SNHLY and CDR2 FYNNEI. The V end lost 6 bases, the J end lost 7 bases, and 18 bases lay between the germline ends. Based on the CDR3 plus reference TRBV2 and TRBJ1-2, the full variable domain is EPEVTQTPSHQVTQMGQEVILRCVPISNHLYFYWYRQILGQKVEFLVSFYNNEISEKSEIFDDQFSVERPDGSNFTLKIRSTKLEDSAMYFCASRGSTEGSGYTFGSGTRLTVV.